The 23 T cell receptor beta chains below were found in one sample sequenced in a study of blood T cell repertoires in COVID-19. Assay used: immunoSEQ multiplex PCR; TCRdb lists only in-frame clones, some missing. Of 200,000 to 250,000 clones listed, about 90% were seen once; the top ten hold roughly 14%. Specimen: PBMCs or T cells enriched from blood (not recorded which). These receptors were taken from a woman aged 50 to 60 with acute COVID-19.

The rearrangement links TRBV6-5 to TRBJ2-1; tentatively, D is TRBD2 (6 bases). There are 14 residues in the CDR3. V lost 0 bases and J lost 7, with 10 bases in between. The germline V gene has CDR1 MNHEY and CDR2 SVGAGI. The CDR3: CASSYSNRGNEQFF. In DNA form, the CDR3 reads TGTGCCAGCAGTTACTCGAATCGGGGGAATGAGCAGTTCTTC.

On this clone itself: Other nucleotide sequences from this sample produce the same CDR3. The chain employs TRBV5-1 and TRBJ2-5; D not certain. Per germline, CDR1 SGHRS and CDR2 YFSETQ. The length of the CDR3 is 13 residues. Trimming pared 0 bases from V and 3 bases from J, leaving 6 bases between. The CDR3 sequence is CASSLGQEETQYF. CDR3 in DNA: TGCGCCAGCAGCTTGGGTCAGGAAGAGACCCAGTACTTC.

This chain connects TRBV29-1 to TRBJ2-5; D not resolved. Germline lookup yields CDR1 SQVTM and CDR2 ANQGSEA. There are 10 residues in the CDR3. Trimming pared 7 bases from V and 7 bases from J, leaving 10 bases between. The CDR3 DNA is TGCAGCGCCTATTCCGTGACCCAGTACTTC. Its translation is CSAYSVTQYF. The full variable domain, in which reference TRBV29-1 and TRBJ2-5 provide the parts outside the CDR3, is SAVISQKPSRDICQRGTSLTIQCQVDSQVTMMFWYRQQPGQSLTLIATANQGSEATYESGFVIDKFPISRPNLTFSTLTVSNMSPEDSSIYLCSAYSVTQYFGPGTRLLVL.

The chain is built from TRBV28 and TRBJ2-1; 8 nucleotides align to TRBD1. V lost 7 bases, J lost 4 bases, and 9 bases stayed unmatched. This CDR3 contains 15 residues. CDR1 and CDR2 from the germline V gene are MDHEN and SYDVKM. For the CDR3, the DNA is TGTGCCAGCAATATCCTTACAGGGGGTTACAATGAGCAGTTCTTC. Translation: CASNILTGGYNEQFF.

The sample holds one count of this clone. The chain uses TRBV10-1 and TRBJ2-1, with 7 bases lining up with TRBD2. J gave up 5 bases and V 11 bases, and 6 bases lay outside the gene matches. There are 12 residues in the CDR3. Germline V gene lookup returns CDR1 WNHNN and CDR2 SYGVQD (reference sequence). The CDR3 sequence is CAGRTSNNEQFF. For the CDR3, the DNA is TGCGCCGGTCGGACTAGTAACAATGAGCAGTTCTTC.

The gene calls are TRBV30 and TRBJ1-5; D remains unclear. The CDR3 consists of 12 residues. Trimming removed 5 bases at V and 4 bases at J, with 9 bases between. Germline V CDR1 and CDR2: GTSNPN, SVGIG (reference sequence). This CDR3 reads CAWGLTNQPQHF. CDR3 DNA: TGTGCCTGGGGTCTTACTAATCAGCCCCAGCATTTT.

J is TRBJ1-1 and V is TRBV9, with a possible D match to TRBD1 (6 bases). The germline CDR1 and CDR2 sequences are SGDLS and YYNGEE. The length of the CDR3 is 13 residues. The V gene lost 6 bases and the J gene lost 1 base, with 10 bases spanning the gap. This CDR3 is CASNARGNTEAFF. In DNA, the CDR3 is TGTGCCAGCAACGCCAGGGGGAACACTGAAGCTTTCTTT.

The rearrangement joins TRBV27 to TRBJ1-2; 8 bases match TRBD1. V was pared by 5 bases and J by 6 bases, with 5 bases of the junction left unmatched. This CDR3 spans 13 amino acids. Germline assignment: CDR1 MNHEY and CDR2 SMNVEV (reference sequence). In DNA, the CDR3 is TGTGCCAGCAGTCAGACAGGGGCGCATGGCTACACCTTC. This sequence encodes CASSQTGAHGYTF.

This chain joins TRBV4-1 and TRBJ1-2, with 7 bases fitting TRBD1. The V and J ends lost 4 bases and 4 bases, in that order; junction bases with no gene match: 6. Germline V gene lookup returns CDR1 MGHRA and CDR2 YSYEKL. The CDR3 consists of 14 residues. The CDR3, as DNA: TGCGCCAGCAGCCGACAGGGAAGCGGCTATGGCTACACCTTC. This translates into CASSRQGSGYGYTF.

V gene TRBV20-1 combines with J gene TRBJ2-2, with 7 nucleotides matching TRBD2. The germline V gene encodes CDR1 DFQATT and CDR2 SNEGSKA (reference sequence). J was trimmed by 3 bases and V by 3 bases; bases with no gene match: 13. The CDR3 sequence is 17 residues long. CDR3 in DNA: TGCAGTGCTAGTATCCTGGGAGGGCCATTTGACACCGGGGAGCTGTTTTTT. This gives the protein CSASILGGPFDTGELFF.

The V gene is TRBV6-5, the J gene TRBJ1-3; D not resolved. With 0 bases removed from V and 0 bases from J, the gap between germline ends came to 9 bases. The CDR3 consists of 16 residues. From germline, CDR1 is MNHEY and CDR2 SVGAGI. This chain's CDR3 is CASSYSAASSGNTIYF. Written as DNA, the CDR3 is TGTGCCAGCAGTTACTCGGCAGCGAGCTCTGGAAACACCATATATTTT.

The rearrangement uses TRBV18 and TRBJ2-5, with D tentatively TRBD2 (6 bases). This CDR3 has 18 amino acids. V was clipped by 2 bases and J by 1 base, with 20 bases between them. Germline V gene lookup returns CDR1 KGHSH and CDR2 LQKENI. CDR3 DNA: TGTGCCAGCTCACCATGGGCTAGCGCTCTAACTCCCCAAGAGACCCAGTACTTC. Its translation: CASSPWASALTPQETQYF.

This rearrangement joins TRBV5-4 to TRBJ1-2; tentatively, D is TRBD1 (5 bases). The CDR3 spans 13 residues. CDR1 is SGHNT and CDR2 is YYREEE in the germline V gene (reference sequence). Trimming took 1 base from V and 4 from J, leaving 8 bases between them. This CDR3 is CASSLQGGYGYTF. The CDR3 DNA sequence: TGTGCCAGCAGCTTGCAGGGAGGCTATGGCTACACCTTC.

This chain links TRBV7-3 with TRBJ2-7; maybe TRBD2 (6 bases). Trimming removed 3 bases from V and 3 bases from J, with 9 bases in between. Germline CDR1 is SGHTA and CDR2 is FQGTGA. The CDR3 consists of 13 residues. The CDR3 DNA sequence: TGTGCCAGCAGCTTGGGGGGAGGCTACGAGCAGTACTTC. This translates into CASSLGGGYEQYF.

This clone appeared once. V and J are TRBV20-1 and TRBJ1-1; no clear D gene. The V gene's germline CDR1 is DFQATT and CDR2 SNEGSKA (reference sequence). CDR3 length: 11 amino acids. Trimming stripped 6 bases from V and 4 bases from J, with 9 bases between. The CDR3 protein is CSAASSTEAFF. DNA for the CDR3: TGCAGTGCCGCATCCAGCACTGAAGCTTTCTTT.

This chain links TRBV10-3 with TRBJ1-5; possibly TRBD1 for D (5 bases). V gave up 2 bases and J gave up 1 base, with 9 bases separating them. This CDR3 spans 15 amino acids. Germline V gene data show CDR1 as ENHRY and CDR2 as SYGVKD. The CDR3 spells CAISEGARSNQPQHF. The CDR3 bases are TGTGCCATCAGTGAGGGGGCGCGAAGCAATCAGCCCCAGCATTTT.

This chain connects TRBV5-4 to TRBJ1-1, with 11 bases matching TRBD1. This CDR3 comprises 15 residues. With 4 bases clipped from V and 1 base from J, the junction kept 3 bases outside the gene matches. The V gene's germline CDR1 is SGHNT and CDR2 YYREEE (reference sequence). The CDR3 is CASSPDRGRNTEAFF. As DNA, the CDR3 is TGTGCCAGCAGCCCGGACAGGGGGCGGAACACTGAAGCTTTCTTT. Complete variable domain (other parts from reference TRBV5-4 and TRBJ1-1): ETGVTQSPTHLIKTRGQQVTLRCSSQSGHNTVSWYQQALGQGPQFIFQYYREEENGRGNFPPRFSGLQFPNYSSELNVNALELDDSALYLCASSPDRGRNTEAFFGQGTRLTVV.

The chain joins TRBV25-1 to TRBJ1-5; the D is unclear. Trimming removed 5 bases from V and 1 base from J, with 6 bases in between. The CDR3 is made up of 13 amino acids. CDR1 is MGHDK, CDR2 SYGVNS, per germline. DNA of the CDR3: TGTGCCAGCAGTACCTACAGCAATCAGCCCCAGCATTTT. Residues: CASSTYSNQPQHF.

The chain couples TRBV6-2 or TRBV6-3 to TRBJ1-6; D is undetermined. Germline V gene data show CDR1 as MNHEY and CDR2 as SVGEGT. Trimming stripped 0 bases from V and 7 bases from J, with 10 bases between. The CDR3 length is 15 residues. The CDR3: CASSYSVSANSPLHF. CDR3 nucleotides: TGTGCCAGCAGTTACTCAGTCAGCGCCAATTCACCCCTCCACTTT.

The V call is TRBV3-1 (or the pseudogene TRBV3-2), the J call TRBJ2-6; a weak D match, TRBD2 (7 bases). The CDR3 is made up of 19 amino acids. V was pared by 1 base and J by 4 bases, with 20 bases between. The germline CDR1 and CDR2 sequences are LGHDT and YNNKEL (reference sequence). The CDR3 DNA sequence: TGTGCCAGCAGCCAAGCCGGGAGGATGGGGGCGTTAGGGGCCAACGTCCTGACTTTC. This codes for CASSQAGRMGALGANVLTF.

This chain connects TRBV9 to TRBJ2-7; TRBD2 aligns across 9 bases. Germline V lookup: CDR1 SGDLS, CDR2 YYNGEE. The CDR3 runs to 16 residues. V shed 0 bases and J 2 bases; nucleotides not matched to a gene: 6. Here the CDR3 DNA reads TGTGCCAGCAGCGTAGCGGCTAGCGGGGCCACCTACGAGCAGTACTTC. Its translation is CASSVAASGATYEQYF.

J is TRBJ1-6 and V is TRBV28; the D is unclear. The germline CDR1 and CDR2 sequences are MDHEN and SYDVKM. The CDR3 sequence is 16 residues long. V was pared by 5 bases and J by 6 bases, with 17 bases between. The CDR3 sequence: CASSSQTRGLNSPLHF. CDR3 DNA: TGTGCCAGCAGTAGCCAGACCCGTGGGCTTAATTCACCCCTCCACTTT.

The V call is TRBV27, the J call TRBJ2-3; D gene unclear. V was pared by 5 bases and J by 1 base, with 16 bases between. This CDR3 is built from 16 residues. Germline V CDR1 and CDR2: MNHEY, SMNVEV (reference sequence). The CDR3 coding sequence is TGTGCCAGCAGTCCCCTTCCCTCGCGTGGCACAGATACGCAGTATTTT. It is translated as CASSPLPSRGTDTQYF.